The T cell receptor (beta chain) under discussion was sequenced for a study of shared clonotypes between healthy human individuals (dated by TCRdb to about 2020). In the study overall: The cohort included three men and two women between 18 and 49 years of age. To estimate repertoire size and how much clonotype sharing occurs between individuals, the study deeply sequenced the blood TCR repertoires of 5 or 6 healthy adults. Leukapheresis yielded between about 0.8 and 8.9 billion PBMCs per donor. To increase sequencing depth and limit assay-specific biases, TCR repertoire library preparation and sequencing were carried out by different laboratories using diverse techniques. Per donor, three plates each were used for CD4 naive and CD4 memory, two for CD8 naive, and one for CD8 memory.

The study at large found these results: Estimated clonotype richness was generally larger for naive than for memory subsets. The genetic and exposure-history diversity represented was limited by the small number of donors. Even with the large sequencing depth, rarefaction of the sorted-subset datasets indicated that sequencing was incomplete. Clonotypes shared by all four sorted-subset donors showed higher generation probabilities than non-shared clonotypes. Based on pairwise subsampling, the degree of clonotype sharing among donors was expected to be affected by sequencing depth. When a few donors were compared, the shared fraction of clonotypes was 5% to 6.5% for naive CD4, around 4% for naive CD8, roughly 2.5% for memory CD4, and 0.4% for memory CD8. Sampling was restricted to blood, and TCR repertoires in tissue are likely to differ from TCR repertoires in blood.

Using the deep immunoSEQ assay, TCR CDR3 regions were amplified from genomic DNA by multiplex PCR. For each cell subset, the extracted genomic DNA was distributed evenly across all wells of several immunoSEQ 96-well plates, and each plate served as one replicate. For sorted subsets, 150 to 200 ng genomic DNA, equal to 25,000 to 35,000 T cell genomes, was loaded into each replicate PCR. Purified libraries were measured with a Qubit 3.0 fluorometer, size-checked on a Bioanalyzer 2100, and measured again with the KAPA Library Quantification kit. Every immunoSEQ 96-well plate was sequenced on a separate single-read 150-cycle Illumina NextSeq 550 flow cell. The authors' pipeline ran thus. Because the immunoSEQ output included only junctional sequences and no quality scores, the filtering could not be the same as the filtering used for full-length reads. Sequences were annotated with PyIR, a Python wrapper for IgBLAST v1.9, using IMGT germline references to assign V/J genes and CDR3. Any read was removed if the V/J assignment was weak (E-value above 1e-6), the CDR3 was missing, or the read contained stop codons, out-of-frame junctions, or ambiguous translated residues. A V3J clonotype was defined by an identical inferred V gene, J gene, and CDR3 amino acid sequence. To compute the percentage overlap between repertoires, the number of shared unique clonotypes was divided by the size of the smaller repertoire. Richness of each repertoire was evaluated using RTK rarefaction, the Chao1 estimator, and Recon v2.1 estimates of unobserved clonotypes. Generation probabilities for all TCRbeta clonotypes obtained by the gDNA method from several donors were computed using OLGA. Not all clones reach the TCRdb copy of this immuneACCESS table, which keeps in-frame sequences only. Checked studies attribute under half of the gap to unresolved V genes and leave the rest unexplained. V, J and clone size reflect that table, while D and trimming were determined from the DNA. Recorded for this sample are about 1 million clones; about 74% of them occurred a single time. Clones ranked in the top ten supply over 1.3% of the sample.

The donors were healthy, HIV-negative adults with no recently reported acute infections or vaccinations. Every donor was a Caucasian adult living in Nashville, Tennessee, USA. Magnetic negative selection was used to enrich CD4+ T cells, after which naive cells were positively selected on CD45RA and the negative fraction became the memory subset. After blood collection by leukapheresis, PBMCs were isolated using Ficoll-Histopaque density gradient centrifugation and then cryopreserved in the vapor phase of liquid nitrogen. Analytical flow cytometry was used to check the purity and quantity of each magnetically sorted T cell population. Genomic DNA was isolated from every sorted fraction and measured by UV absorbance on a Nanodrop 2000c. Regarding this clone: What antigen it recognizes has not been identified. The sample holds no much larger clone one base away, and base qualities are not on file. The identical CDR3 is also encoded by other nucleotide sequences in the sample.

Spanning cysteine to phenylalanine, the CDR3 consists of 15 amino acids. The DNA shown is the 45-base CDR3, in frame from base 1. V drops 0 bases and J drops 0 bases, leaving 6 bases in between. CDR1 SGHRS and CDR2 YFSETQ were looked up in the germline V gene. Material: memory CD4+ T cells sorted from blood. According to the study, the label for this sample's cell subset or site signals: CD45RA-negative fraction. The chain couples TRBV5-1 to TRBJ2-2; the D gene is perhaps TRBD2, on 5 matching bases. This TCR derives from a man younger than 35 in good health. The nucleotide sequence reads as follows: TGCGCCAGCAGCTTGGAGGGAGCGAACACCGGGGAGCTGTTTTTT. Translated, it reads CASSLEGANTGELFF.